This T cell receptor delta chain is from a study of Vδ1+ human thymocytes. Overall study findings and caveats: TRD repertoires were essentially private, unlike widely shared TRG clonotypes. Thymic delta-chain repertoires held 20% to 25% Vdelta2 sequences and few Vdelta3, despite high sort purity. Thymic TRG and TRD repertoires appeared highly polyclonal.

Extracted RNA was reverse transcribed into cDNA. The CDR3 regions were amplified by multiplex PCR from V-gene primers to a constant-region primer. TCRdb made new clone calls on the multiplex PCR reads using CATT. The sample carries about 75,000 delta-chain clones, approximately 30% recorded once. About this clone itself: What it binds is unknown.

CDR1 is TSWWSYY and CDR2 is QGS in the germline V gene. The CDR3 is 18 residues long. Trimming cost V 0 bases and J 6 bases; bases outside gene matches: 15. The sorted cells were CD3+ Vdelta1+ Vdelta2- thymocytes from alphabeta-depleted thymus. This chain links TRDV1 with TRDJ1; 8 positions match TRDD3. The sample comprised Vdelta1+ gamma-delta thymocytes from the thymus. Subset reported: FACS-sorted CD3+ TCRalphabeta- TCRVdelta1+ TCRVdelta2- thymocytes. This TCR came from a boy in the first two years of life who had congenital heart surgery. CDR3 nucleotides: TGTGCTCTTGGGGAACTTCGTGTACTGGGGGGCCACTCGTATAAACTCATCTTT. Translated, it gives CALGELRVLGGHSYKLIF.